Following are 17 T cell receptor beta chains from one sample sequenced in a study of T cells in Graves' hyperthyroidism and ophthalmopathy. Amplified TCR beta CDR3 regions came from RNA transcripts. TCR CDR3 underwent first-round RT-PCR with the HTBI primer set. MiXCR was run by TCRdb on the multiplex PCR reads, yielding one entry per CDR3 protein. The sample lists a few hundred thousand distinct CDR3 sequences; under 15% were seen once. Sequenced input: blood. These receptors were taken from a woman aged 25 to 45 with Graves' hyperthyroidism.

The table lists this clonotype with many counts. This sequence joins TRBV10-3 and TRBJ1-1, with D perhaps TRBD1 (6 bases). Germline-derived CDR1 and CDR2 are ENHRY and SYGVKD. This CDR3 spans 13 amino acids. V gave up 7 bases and J gave up 0 bases, with 9 bases separating them. The CDR3, as DNA: TGTGCCATCAAACAGGGCTTGAACACTGAAGCTTTCTTT. Translating gives CAIKQGLNTEAFF.

The chain recombines TRBV6-1 with TRBJ1-1; D is unclear. V gave up 8 bases and J gave up 2 bases, with 15 bases separating them. The CDR3 length is 14 residues. Germline V gene sequence: CDR1 MNHNS, CDR2 SASEGT. The CDR3 spells CASFLQSRNTEAFF. CDR3 coding DNA: TGTGCCAGCTTCTTACAGTCAAGAAACACTGAAGCTTTCTTT.

With respect to this clonotype: A much larger clone sits a single nucleotide away, making a read error possible. The rearrangement links TRBV24-1 to TRBJ2-1; D remains ambiguous. CDR3 length: 11 amino acids. Germline values: CDR1 KGHDR, CDR2 SFDVKD. CDR3 DNA sequence: TGTGCCACCAGTGGTTTGGATGAGCAGTTCTTC. It is translated as CATSGLDEQFF.

This clonotype was found many times. This chain uses TRBV20-1 with TRBJ1-2; possible D gene TRBD1, 5 bases. This CDR3 has 12 amino acids. From germline, CDR1 is DFQATT and CDR2 SNEGSKA (reference sequence). Trimming took off 0 bases at V and 4 bases at J, with 6 bases between the two ends. The CDR3, as DNA: TGCAGTGCTAGAGAGGGGGGCTATGGCTACACCTTC. This encodes CSAREGGYGYTF.

Worth noting for this clonotype: This may arise from a read error, as a much more abundant clone is one base away. The chain carries TRBV3-1 and TRBJ2-3, with D maybe TRBD2 (5 bases). There are 16 residues in the CDR3. Germline V gene sequence: CDR1 LGHDT, CDR2 YNNKEL (reference sequence). The ends were cut back, 6 bases at V and 3 bases at J, with 19 bases in the middle. CDR3 sequence: CASSPEGSPTTDTQYF. The DNA for the CDR3 is TGTGCCAGCAGTCCAGAGGGTAGTCCCACGACAGATACGCAGTATTTT.

This clonotype came up many times. This chain links TRBV30 with TRBJ2-3; 9 bases are shared with TRBD2. CDR1 and CDR2 from the germline V gene are GTSNPN and SVGIG (reference sequence). The V and J ends lost 3 bases and 3 bases, in that order; junction bases with no gene match: 4. The CDR3 has 14 amino acids. The CDR3 DNA is TGTGCCTGGAGCTGGCTAGCGGGAACAGATACGCAGTATTTT. Its protein is CAWSWLAGTDTQYF.

The CDR3 loop reads CSASRLAETTTGELFF. DNA of the CDR3: TGCAGTGCTAGCCGGCTAGCGGAAACTACCACCGGGGAGCTGTTTTTT. V and J are TRBV20-1 and TRBJ2-2, with TRBD2 matching over 7 bases. Germline V CDR1 and CDR2: DFQATT, SNEGSKA (reference sequence). The J segment lost 4 bases and the V segment lost 3 bases, leaving 11 bases of the junction unmatched. The CDR3 covers 16 residues.

As for this clonotype: Possible read error: a much larger clone is one base away. The CDR3 reads CATSERSNPWEQYF. CDR3 nucleotide sequence: TGTGCCACCAGTGAGCGGAGCAACCCCTGGGAGCAGTACTTC. J is TRBJ2-7 and V is TRBV24-1, with D hard to call. Germline assignment: CDR1 KGHDR and CDR2 SFDVKD. The CDR3 spans 14 residues. The V gene lost 4 bases and the J gene lost 7 bases, with 16 bases spanning the gap.

For this clonotype: This clone may be a read error of a much larger clone one base away. V is TRBV27 and J is TRBJ2-7; tentatively, D is TRBD1 (5 bases). Per germline, CDR1 MNHEY and CDR2 SMNVEV (reference sequence). This CDR3 comprises 14 residues. The ends were cut back, 5 bases at V and 6 bases at J, with 17 bases in the middle. The CDR3 DNA is TGTGCCAGCAGTAGGTACTGGGGCGCCTGCGAGCAGTACTTC. Protein: CASSRYWGACEQYF.

This clonotype was counted at least ten times. The chain couples TRBV5-1 to TRBJ2-7; weak D call: TRBD2 (5 bases). CDR3 length equals 15 residues. Germline-derived CDR1 and CDR2 are SGHRS and YFSETQ. The germline V and J ends were trimmed by 3 bases and 0 bases, with 13 bases remaining between them. The CDR3 DNA is TGCGCCAGCAGCTCGGCGGCTAGCACCTCCTACGAGCAGTACTTC. Translating it yields CASSSAASTSYEQYF.

This clonotype has more than one count but fewer than ten. This chain joins TRBV3-1 and TRBJ2-1; D perhaps matches TRBD2 (6 bases). The CDR3 runs 16 residues. Germline V gene sequence: CDR1 LGHDT, CDR2 YNNKEL (reference sequence). Trimming took 5 bases from V and 8 from J, leaving 22 bases between them. The CDR3 sequence is CASSSRGEDLRDEQFF. The CDR3 DNA sequence: TGTGCCAGCAGCTCCCGCGGGGAGGACCTTAGGGATGAGCAGTTCTTC.

The V gene is TRBV10-3, the J gene TRBJ2-7, with D perhaps TRBD1 or TRBD2 (5 bases each). The end of the DNA aligns better with TRBJ2-1, so the J call may be wrong. Looked up from germline, CDR1 is ENHRY and CDR2 is SYGVKD. The CDR3 is 13 amino acids. The CDR3 sequence: CAIPPGPKYEQFF. The CDR3 nucleotides are TGTGCCATCCCCCCGGGACCTAAATACGAGCAGTTCTTC.

This clonotype has a handful of counts. The genes are TRBV5-1 and TRBJ1-2; 8 nucleotides match TRBD1. Trimming removed 0 bases from V and 0 bases from J; junction bases left unmatched: 13. The CDR3 loop spans 19 amino acids. Germline V gene sequence: CDR1 SGHRS, CDR2 YFSETQ. The CDR3 sequence: CASSLGRGQGRIANYGYTF. CDR3 DNA: TGCGCCAGCAGCTTGGGTCGCGGACAGGGCCGAATCGCTAACTATGGCTACACCTTC.

The rearrangement uses TRBV19 and TRBJ1-5; the D is unclear. CDR1 and CDR2 from the germline V gene are LNHDA and SQIVND (reference sequence). The CDR3 loop spans 15 amino acids. Trimming removed 0 bases from V and 6 bases from J, with 12 bases in between. The CDR3 loop reads CASSIDLGFRQPQHF. The CDR3 nucleotides are TGTGCCAGTAGTATAGATCTGGGGTTTCGTCAGCCCCAGCATTTT. Combining the CDR3 with reference TRBV19 and TRBJ1-5 gives the whole variable domain DGGITQSPKYLFRKEGQNVTLSCEQNLNHDAMYWYRQDPGQGLRLIYYSQIVNDFQKGDIAEGYSVSREKKESFPLTVTSAQKNPTAFYLCASSIDLGFRQPQHFGDGTRLSIL.

To note about this clonotype: This may be a read error: a much more frequent sequence differs by one nucleotide. V gene TRBV9 combines with J gene TRBJ1-5; D might be TRBD1 (5 bases). CDR1 is SGDLS, CDR2 YYNGEE, per germline. The CDR3 spans 16 residues. Trimming cost V 4 bases and J 6 bases, with 20 bases left between them. CDR3 loop: CASSPGGTGPGQPQHF. In nucleotides, the CDR3 is TGTGCCAGCAGCCCAGGAGGGACCGGGCCCGGTCAGCCCCAGCATTTT. The whole variable domain, remainder taken from reference TRBV9 and TRBJ1-5, is DSGVTQTPKHLITATGQRVTLRCSPRSGDLSVYWYQQSLDQGLQFLIQYYNGEERAKGNILERFSAQQFPDLHSELNLSSLELGDSALYFCASSPGGTGPGQPQHFGDGTRLSIL.

This clonotype came up many times. The gene calls are TRBV6-1 and TRBJ2-1; 7 bases match TRBD2. Losses at the gene ends were 5 bases for V and 0 bases for J; bases not matched to a gene: 13. The V gene's germline CDR1 is MNHNS and CDR2 SASEGT. This CDR3 spans 18 amino acids. The chain's CDR3 is CASSLAEALSGSYNEQFF. CDR3 sequence (DNA): TGTGCCAGCAGTCTAGCGGAGGCCCTGTCTGGCTCCTACAATGAGCAGTTCTTC.

The sample holds many counts of this clonotype. Compared with germline, one end of the junction differs, possibly owing to a read error. The chain couples TRBV2 to TRBJ2-3, with 7 bases lining up with TRBD2. CDR1 and CDR2 from the germline V gene are SNHLY and FYNNEI. This CDR3 region has 14 residues. The DNA of the CDR3 is TGTGCCAACAGTGGCCTAGCGGCCACAGATACGCAGTATTTT. Translating it yields CANSGLAATDTQYF.